The clone carrying this TCR beta chain was seen only once. The sample belongs to a study of blood T cell repertoires in COVID-19. Study details: Sample material is recorded as cDNA or gDNA derived from T cells, B-cell-depleted T cells, or PBMCs.

Original data processing: Amplification from reference gene primers served as the basis for estimated nucleated cell counts. The protocol was immunoSEQ multiplex PCR, while the TCRdb copy is restricted to in-frame clones and leaves out a portion. That table furnishes V, J and clone size, whereas the DNA furnished D and trimming. The sample has about 300,000 clones, approximately 88% seen once; the top ten hold 5.2%. Participants were placed into cohorts based on the clinical history they reported. Trimming at V came to 4 bases and at J to 8 bases, leaving 7 bases not matched to a gene. CDR3 length: 15 amino acids. CDR1 is SGHNT, CDR2 YYREEE, per germline (reference sequence).

The rearrangement links TRBV5-4 to TRBJ2-1; 12 bases line up with TRBD1. Sequenced: PBMCs or T cells enriched from blood (not recorded which). The origin of this receptor is a man in his 60s who had recovered from COVID-19. CDR3 region: CASSQEGTGGYEQFF. The DNA of the CDR3 is TGTGCCAGCAGCCAAGAGGGGACAGGGGGCTATGAGCAGTTCTTC.